This T cell receptor (beta chain) was sequenced during a study of blood T cell repertoires in COVID-19. Overall study: Both acute and convalescent COVID-19 samples were obtained from the United States, Italy and Spain.

Data came from immunoSEQ multiplex PCR; TCRdb stores just in-frame clones and leaves some out. The data hold 85,000 to 100,000 clones, with approximately 79% observed a single time. The CDR3 consists of 17 residues. The J segment lost 5 bases and the V segment lost 5 bases, leaving 17 bases of the junction unmatched. CDR1 MGHRA and CDR2 YSYEKL come from the germline V gene. Input material: peripheral blood. This clonotype was sampled from a woman at least 80 years old with active or convalescent COVID-19. This chain connects TRBV4-1 to TRBJ1-2, with 7 bases aligning to TRBD1. Here the CDR3 DNA reads TGCGCCAGCAGCTCAGGGGGTACACAGCTTAGAGGGTATGGCTACACCTTC. This gives the protein CASSSGGTQLRGYGYTF.